This T cell receptor (beta chain) was identified during a study of shared clonotypes between healthy human individuals. The CDR3 totals 13 residues. Germline CDR1 and CDR2: SNHLY and FYNNEI. Trimming cost V 5 bases and J 5 bases, with 12 bases left between them. Here immunoSEQ multiplex PCR was the method, and the copy in TCRdb shows in-frame clones only, minus some. The table records about 2.3 million clones, over 85% of them present only once. This TCR was sampled from a man between 18 and 35 years old in good health. Some clones in this sample may be carry-over from other donors' samples. The chain recombines TRBV2 with TRBJ2-5; D may be TRBD1 or TRBD2 (5 bases each). The specimen sequenced was naive CD4+ T cells from PBMCs. Sample subset: CD45RA+ positively selected. The CDR3 reads CASSLAEGETQYF. The CDR3 DNA reads TGTGCCAGCAGTTTAGCCGAGGGGGAGACCCAGTACTTC.